This entry is about one T cell receptor (beta chain). This sample was included in a study of cytomegalovirus exposure and HLA in healthy donors. 60 Vbeta and 13 Jbeta primers were used in PCR. Produced via immunoSEQ multiplex PCR; TCRdb's table is partial and in-frame only. The table has 150,000 to 200,000 clones, over 70% seen once; the top ten hold over 2.5%. Germline CDR1 SQVTM, CDR2 ANQGSEA. Trimming took 4 bases from V and 3 from J, leaving 13 bases between them. The CDR3 is 14 residues long. Sequencing was done on a sample of PBMCs. This chain joins TRBV29-1 and TRBJ1-3; a weak D match, TRBD1 (6 bases). The receptor's source is a female donor in good health and CMV-seronegative. The CDR3 DNA reads TGCAGCGTTGCAGACACAGGGATTGGAAACACCATATATTTT. Translating it yields CSVADTGIGNTIYF. The variable domain in full, completed from reference TRBV29-1 and TRBJ1-3, reads SAVISQKPSRDICQRGTSLTIQCQVDSQVTMMFWYRQQPGQSLTLIATANQGSEATYESGFVIDKFPISRPNLTFSTLTVSNMSPEDSSIYLCSVADTGIGNTIYFGEGSWLTVV.